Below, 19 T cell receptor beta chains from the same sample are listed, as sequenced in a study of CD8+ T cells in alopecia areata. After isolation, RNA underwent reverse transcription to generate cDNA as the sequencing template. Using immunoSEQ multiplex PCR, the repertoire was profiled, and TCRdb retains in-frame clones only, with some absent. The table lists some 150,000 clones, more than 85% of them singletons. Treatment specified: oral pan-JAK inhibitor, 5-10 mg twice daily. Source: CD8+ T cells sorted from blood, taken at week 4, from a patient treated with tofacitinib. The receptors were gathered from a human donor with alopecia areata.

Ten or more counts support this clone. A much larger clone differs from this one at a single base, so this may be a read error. The CDR3 coding sequence is TGTGCCAGCAGCGAGAACACCGGGGAGCTGTTTTTT. It codes for CASSENTGELFF. The V and J genes are TRBV9 and TRBJ2-2; D not certain. The V gene lost 3 bases and the J gene lost 1 base, with 1 base spanning the gap. The CDR3 consists of 12 residues. The V gene's germline CDR1 is SGDLS and CDR2 YYNGEE.

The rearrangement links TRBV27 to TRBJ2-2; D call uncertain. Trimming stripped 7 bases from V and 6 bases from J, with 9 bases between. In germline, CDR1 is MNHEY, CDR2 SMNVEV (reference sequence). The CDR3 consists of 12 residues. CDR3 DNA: TGTGCCAGCACCACCAACTCCGGGGAGCTGTTTTTT. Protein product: CASTTNSGELFF.

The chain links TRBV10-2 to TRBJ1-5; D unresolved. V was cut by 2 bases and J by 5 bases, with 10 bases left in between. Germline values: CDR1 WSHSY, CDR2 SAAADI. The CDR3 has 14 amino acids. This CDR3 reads CASSETAGYQPQHF. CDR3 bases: TGCGCCAGCAGTGAGACAGCAGGCTATCAGCCCCAGCATTTT.

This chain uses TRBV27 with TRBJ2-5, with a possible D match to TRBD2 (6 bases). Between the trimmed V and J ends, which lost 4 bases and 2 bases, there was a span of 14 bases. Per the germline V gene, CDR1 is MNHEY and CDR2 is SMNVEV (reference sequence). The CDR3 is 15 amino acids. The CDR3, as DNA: TGTGCCAGCAGTTCCCCCCAAGGAGGGCAAGAGACCCAGTACTTC. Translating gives CASSSPQGGQETQYF.

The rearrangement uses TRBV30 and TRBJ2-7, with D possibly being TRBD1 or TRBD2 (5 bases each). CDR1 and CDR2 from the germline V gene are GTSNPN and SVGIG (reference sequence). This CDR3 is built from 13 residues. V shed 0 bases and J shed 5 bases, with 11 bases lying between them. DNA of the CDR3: TGTGCCTGGAGTGTAGGTGGGGGAAACGAGCAGTACTTC. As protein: CAWSVGGGNEQYF.

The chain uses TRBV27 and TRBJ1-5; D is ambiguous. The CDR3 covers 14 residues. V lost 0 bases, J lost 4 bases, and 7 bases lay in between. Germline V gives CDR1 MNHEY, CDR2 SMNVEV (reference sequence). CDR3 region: CASSLSLENQPQHF. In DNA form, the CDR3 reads TGTGCCAGCAGTTTATCGTTGGAGAATCAGCCCCAGCATTTT.

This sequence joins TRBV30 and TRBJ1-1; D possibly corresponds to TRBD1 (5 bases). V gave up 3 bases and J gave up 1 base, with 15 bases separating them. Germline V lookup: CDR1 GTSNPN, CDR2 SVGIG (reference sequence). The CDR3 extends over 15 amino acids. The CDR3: CAWRAGTGKNTEAFF. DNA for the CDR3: TGTGCCTGGAGAGCCGGGACGGGGAAGAACACTGAAGCTTTCTTT.

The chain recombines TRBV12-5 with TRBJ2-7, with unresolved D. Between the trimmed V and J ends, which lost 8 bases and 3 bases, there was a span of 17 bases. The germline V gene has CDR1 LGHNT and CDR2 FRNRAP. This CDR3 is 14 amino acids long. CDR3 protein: CASSPPLGIYEQYF. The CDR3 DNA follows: TGTGCTAGTTCCCCCCCTCTTGGGATCTACGAGCAGTACTTC.

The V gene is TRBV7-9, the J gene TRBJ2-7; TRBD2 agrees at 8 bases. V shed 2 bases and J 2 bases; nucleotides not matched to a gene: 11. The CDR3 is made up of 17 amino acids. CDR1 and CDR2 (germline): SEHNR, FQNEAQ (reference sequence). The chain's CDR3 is CASSLLPGGEPTYEQYF. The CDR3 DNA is TGTGCCAGCAGCTTATTACCCGGGGGGGAGCCTACCTACGAGCAGTACTTC. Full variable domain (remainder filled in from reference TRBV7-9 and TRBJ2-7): DTGVSQNPRHKITKRGQNVTFRCDPISEHNRLYWYRQTLGQGPEFLTYFQNEAQLEKSRLLSDRFSAERPKGSFSTLEIQRTEQGDSAMYLCASSLLPGGEPTYEQYFGPGTRLTVT.

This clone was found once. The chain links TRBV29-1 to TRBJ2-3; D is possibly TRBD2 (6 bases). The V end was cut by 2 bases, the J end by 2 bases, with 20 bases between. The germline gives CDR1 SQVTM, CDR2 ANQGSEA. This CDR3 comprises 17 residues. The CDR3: CSVETGTSSGHTDTQYF. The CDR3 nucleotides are TGCAGCGTTGAAACGGGGACTTCCAGTGGACACACAGATACGCAGTATTTT.

Written as DNA, the CDR3 is TGTGCCAGCAGCGTAGGACAGCAGAACACTGAAGCTTTCTTT. Amino acids: CASSVGQQNTEAFF. The rearrangement links TRBV9 to TRBJ1-1, with a tentative D call TRBD1 (5 bases). The CDR3 sequence is 14 residues long. Germline-derived CDR1 and CDR2 are SGDLS and YYNGEE. Trimming took 0 bases from V and 1 from J, leaving 7 bases between them.

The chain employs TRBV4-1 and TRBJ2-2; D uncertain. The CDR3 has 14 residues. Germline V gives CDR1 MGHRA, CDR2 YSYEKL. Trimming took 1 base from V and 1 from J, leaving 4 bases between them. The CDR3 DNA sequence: TGCGCCAGCAGCCAAGCTCGGAACACCGGGGAGCTGTTTTTT. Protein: CASSQARNTGELFF.

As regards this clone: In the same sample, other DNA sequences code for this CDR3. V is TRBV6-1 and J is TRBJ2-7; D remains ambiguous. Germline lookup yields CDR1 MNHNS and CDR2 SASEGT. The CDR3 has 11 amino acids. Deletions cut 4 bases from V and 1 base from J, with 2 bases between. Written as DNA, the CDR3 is TGTGCCAGCAGTGGATCCTACGAGCAGTACTTC. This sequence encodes CASSGSYEQYF.

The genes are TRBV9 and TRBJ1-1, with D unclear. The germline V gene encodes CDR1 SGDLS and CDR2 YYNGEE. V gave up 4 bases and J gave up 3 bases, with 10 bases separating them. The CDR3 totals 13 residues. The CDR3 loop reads CASSPTVDTEAFF. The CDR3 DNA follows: TGTGCCAGCAGCCCAACAGTTGACACTGAAGCTTTCTTT.

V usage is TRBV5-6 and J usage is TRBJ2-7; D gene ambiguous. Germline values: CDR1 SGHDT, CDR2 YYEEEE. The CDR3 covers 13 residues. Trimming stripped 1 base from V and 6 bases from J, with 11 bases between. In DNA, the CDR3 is TGTGCCAGCAGCTTGCTGGGTTACGTCGAGCAGTACTTC. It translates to CASSLLGYVEQYF.

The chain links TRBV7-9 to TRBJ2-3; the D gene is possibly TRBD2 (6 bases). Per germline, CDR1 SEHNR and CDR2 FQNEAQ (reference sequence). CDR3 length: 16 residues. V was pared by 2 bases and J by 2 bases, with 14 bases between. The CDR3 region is CASSLIEGTPTDTQYF. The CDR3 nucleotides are TGTGCCAGCAGCTTAATCGAGGGGACTCCCACAGATACGCAGTATTTT.

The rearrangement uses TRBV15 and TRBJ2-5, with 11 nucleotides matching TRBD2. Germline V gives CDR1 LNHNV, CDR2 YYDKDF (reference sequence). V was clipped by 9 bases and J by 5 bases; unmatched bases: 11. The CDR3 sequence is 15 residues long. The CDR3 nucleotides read TGTGCCACGGATAGCGGGAGGGCCCGACAGGAGACCCAGTACTTC. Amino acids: CATDSGRARQETQYF.

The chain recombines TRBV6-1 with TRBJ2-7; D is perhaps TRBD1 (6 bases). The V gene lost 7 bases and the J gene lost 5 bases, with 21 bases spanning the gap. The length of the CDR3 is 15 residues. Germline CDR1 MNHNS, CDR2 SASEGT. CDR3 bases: TGTGCCAGCATTTCCACAGGGTCCAGACTAAACGAGCAGTACTTC. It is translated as CASISTGSRLNEQYF.

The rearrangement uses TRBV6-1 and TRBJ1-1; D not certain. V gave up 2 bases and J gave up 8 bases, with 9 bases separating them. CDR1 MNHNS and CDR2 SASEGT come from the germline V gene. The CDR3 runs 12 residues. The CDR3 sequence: CASSELSTEAFF. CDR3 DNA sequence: TGTGCCAGCAGTGAATTGAGTACCGAAGCTTTCTTT.